This passage covers 18 T cell receptor beta chains from one sample sequenced in a study of T-cell reconstitution after alpha-beta-depleted transplantation in children. Researchers prepared the TCRbeta library using unique molecular identifiers, the study reports. Each CDR3 protein is one row after TCRdb ran MiXCR on the PCR reads. The data contain approximately 980,000 distinct CDR3 sequences, roughly 29% of them singletons. Sequencing used PBMCs, mostly from graft donor cells, obtained 360 days after TCRalphabeta/CD19-depleted stem cell transplant. These receptors were obtained from a boy under two years old who had a stem cell transplant for SCID, so the T cells may come from the graft donor.

The gene calls are TRBV7-3 and TRBJ2-3; D gene uncertain. This CDR3 region has 15 residues. The ends were cut back, 1 base at V and 2 bases at J, with 10 bases in the middle. From germline, CDR1 is SGHTA and CDR2 FQGTGA. The CDR3 region has the DNA TGTGCCAGCAGCTTAAGAGGCGGAAACACAGATACGCAGTATTTT. Amino acids: CASSLRGGNTDTQYF.

The gene calls are TRBV5-5 and TRBJ2-7; TRBD1 is a possible D gene (6 bases). V was pared by 0 bases and J by 6 bases, with 16 bases between. Germline values: CDR1 SGHKS, CDR2 YYEKEE (reference sequence). The CDR3 sequence is 15 residues long. This CDR3 is CASSLAPAGAGEQYF. CDR3 coding DNA: TGTGCCAGCAGCTTGGCCCCTGCAGGGGCAGGCGAGCAGTACTTC.

The sample holds a few counts of this clonotype. The gene calls are TRBV29-1 and TRBJ2-7; tentative D call: TRBD1 (5 bases). V lost 4 bases to trimming and J lost 0 bases, with 7 bases between them. Germline CDR1 is SQVTM and CDR2 is ANQGSEA. CDR3 length: 12 amino acids. The CDR3 sequence: CSVGGTSYEQYF. The CDR3 DNA is TGCAGCGTTGGGGGCACCTCCTACGAGCAGTACTTC.

The J gene is TRBJ2-1, the V gene TRBV7-9; 8 positions match TRBD1. Trimming at V came to 3 bases and at J to 7 bases, leaving 5 bases not matched to a gene. The germline gives CDR1 SEHNR, CDR2 FQNEAQ (reference sequence). CDR3 size: 14 residues. For the CDR3, the DNA is TGTGCCAGCAGCTTTCGGACAGGGAATAATGAGCAGTTCTTC. As protein: CASSFRTGNNEQFF.

The chain carries TRBV7-3 and TRBJ1-1; 8 nucleotides match TRBD1. This CDR3 region has 15 residues. CDR1 and CDR2 (germline): SGHTA, FQGTGA. The junction had 7 bases not matched to a gene; V was cut back by 5 bases and J by 2 bases. The CDR3 spells CASSPQGQANTEAFF. DNA of the CDR3: TGTGCCAGCAGCCCCCAGGGACAGGCTAACACTGAAGCTTTCTTT.

This clonotype was recorded a few times. The CDR3 DNA is TGCGCCAGCAGCCAGGGCCGAAGGTTGAACACTGAAGCTTTCTTT. It codes for CASSQGRRLNTEAFF. This chain connects TRBV4-3 to TRBJ1-1; D uncertain. The V end lost 3 bases, the J end lost 0 bases, and 11 bases lay between the germline ends. CDR3 size: 15 residues. The germline V gene has CDR1 LGHNA and CDR2 YSLEER.

This clonotype turned up a few times. The chain is built from TRBV20-1 and TRBJ1-1, with TRBD1 identical over 7 bases. Germline CDR1 is DFQATT and CDR2 is SNEGSKA (reference sequence). The V segment lost 4 bases and the J segment 8 bases; nucleotides outside the gene matches: 10. CDR3 length: 13 residues. CDR3 in DNA: TGCAGTGCTAAGGGAGACAGGGCCCCAGAAGCTTTCTTT. Translation gives CSAKGDRAPEAFF.

This clonotype appeared a few times. This chain links TRBV4-3 with TRBJ2-2, with 10 bases aligning to TRBD2. The J segment lost 2 bases and the V segment lost 4 bases, leaving 10 bases of the junction unmatched. The CDR3 is 18 residues long. CDR1 and CDR2 from the germline V gene are LGHNA and YSLEER. CDR3 residues: CASSLAILAGANTGELFF. The CDR3 DNA sequence: TGCGCCAGCAGCCTAGCAATCCTAGCGGGGGCTAACACCGGGGAGCTGTTTTTT.

This sequence joins TRBV29-1 and TRBJ1-2, with D perhaps TRBD1 (5 bases). Trimming left V 4 bases short and J 0 bases short, with 12 bases between. CDR3 length equals 14 residues. The germline gives CDR1 SQVTM, CDR2 ANQGSEA. For the CDR3, the DNA is TGCAGCGTTGTGGGACGGGGGACTAACTATGGCTACACCTTC. Translating gives CSVVGRGTNYGYTF.

This chain joins TRBV7-4 and TRBJ2-1; D may match TRBD1 or TRBD2 (5 bases each). Trimming removed 3 bases at V and 8 bases at J, with 26 bases between. The V gene's germline CDR1 is SGHVT and CDR2 SQSDAQ. This CDR3 has 18 amino acids. The CDR3 region is CASSLGVIWTLSEDEQFF. The CDR3, as DNA: TGTGCCAGCAGCTTGGGGGTTATCTGGACCTTGAGCGAGGATGAGCAGTTCTTC.

The chain has TRBV12-3 or TRBV12-4 and TRBJ2-3; D perhaps matches TRBD1 (5 bases). The CDR3 covers 14 residues. V was clipped by 7 bases and J by 4 bases, with 15 bases between them. CDR3 region: CASKPGNRADTQYF. The CDR3 DNA sequence: TGTGCCAGCAAGCCAGGGAATAGAGCAGATACGCAGTATTTT.

This clonotype was detected a few times. CDR3 DNA: TGTGCCAGCAGCCTATACCGGGACACGCATCTGGCCCTCCACTTT. Translated: CASSLYRDTHLALHF. The chain joins TRBV7-9 to TRBJ1-6, with a tentative D call TRBD1 (6 bases). The CDR3 covers 15 residues. Germline lookup yields CDR1 SEHNR and CDR2 FQNEAQ (reference sequence). The V gene lost 5 bases and the J gene lost 14 bases, with 22 bases spanning the gap.

This clonotype was detected only a few times. The genes are TRBV12-3 or TRBV12-4 and TRBJ2-7; 10 bases map to TRBD2. CDR3 size: 14 residues. The V gene end was trimmed by 7 bases and the J gene end by 0 bases; junction bases not matched to a gene: 3. CDR3 loop: CASMIAGGSYEQYF. CDR3 bases: TGTGCCAGCATGATAGCGGGGGGCTCCTACGAGCAGTACTTC.

This chain joins TRBV29-1 and TRBJ2-1; possible D gene TRBD1, 5 bases. Looked up from germline, CDR1 is SQVTM and CDR2 is ANQGSEA. This CDR3 is built from 14 residues. The V gene lost 4 bases and the J gene lost 7 bases, with 17 bases spanning the gap. The CDR3 sequence: CSVARTPYANEQFF. In nucleotides, the CDR3 is TGCAGCGTTGCCCGGACACCTTACGCGAATGAGCAGTTCTTC.

This clonotype came up many times. The chain carries TRBV6-5 and TRBJ1-1; D ambiguous. The CDR3 sequence is 14 residues long. With 2 bases removed from V and 7 bases from J, the gap between germline ends came to 14 bases. Per the germline V gene, CDR1 is MNHEY and CDR2 is SVGAGI. Written as DNA, the CDR3 is TGTGCCAGCAGTTACGGGGAGGGTGGGGATGAAGCTTTCTTT. Its translation: CASSYGEGGDEAFF.

The V gene is TRBV11-2, the J gene TRBJ2-2; weak D call: TRBD1 (5 bases). The germline CDR1 and CDR2 sequences are SGHAT and FQNNGV. V dropped 3 bases and J dropped 6 bases, with 8 bases sitting between them. The CDR3 totals 13 residues. The DNA of the CDR3 is TGTGCCAGCAGCTTCCACAGGCCCGGGGAGCTGTTTTTT. Translated: CASSFHRPGELFF.

This clonotype was counted between two and nine times. This rearrangement joins TRBV4-1 to TRBJ1-3, with 10 bases fitting TRBD1. The CDR3 runs 15 residues. From germline, CDR1 is MGHRA and CDR2 YSYEKL. V lost 5 bases, J lost 2 bases, and 3 bases stayed unmatched. The CDR3 spells CASSADRGTGNTIYF. The CDR3 DNA sequence: TGCGCCAGCAGCGCGGACAGGGGGACTGGAAACACCATATATTTT.

The rearrangement joins TRBV9 to TRBJ2-2; TRBD2 aligns across 7 bases. J lost 6 bases, V lost 0 bases, and 11 bases had no gene match. This CDR3 region has 17 residues. Germline V gene sequence: CDR1 SGDLS, CDR2 YYNGEE. The CDR3 reads CASSVAPLSGVAGELFF. As DNA, the CDR3 is TGTGCCAGCAGCGTAGCCCCCCTCAGCGGGGTAGCCGGGGAGCTGTTTTTT.